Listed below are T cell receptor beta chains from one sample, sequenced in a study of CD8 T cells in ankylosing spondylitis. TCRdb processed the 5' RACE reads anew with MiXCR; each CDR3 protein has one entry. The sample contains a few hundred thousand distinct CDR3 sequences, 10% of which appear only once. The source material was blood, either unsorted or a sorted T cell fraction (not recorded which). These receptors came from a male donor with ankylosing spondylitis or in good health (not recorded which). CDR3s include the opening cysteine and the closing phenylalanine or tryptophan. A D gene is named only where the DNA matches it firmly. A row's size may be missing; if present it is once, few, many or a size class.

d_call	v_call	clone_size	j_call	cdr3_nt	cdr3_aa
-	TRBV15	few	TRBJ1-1	TGTGCCACCGGTTGGATCTTTGGACGGGGCATGAACACTGAAGCTTTCTTT	CATGWIFGRGMNTEAFF
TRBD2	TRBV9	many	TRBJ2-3	TGTGCCAGCAGCGTAATAGTCAGAAGCGGGGGGTACACAGATACGCAGTATTTT	CASSVIVRSGGYTDTQYF
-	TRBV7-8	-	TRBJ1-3	TGTGCCAGCAGCTTAGGTGAGGGGTACTCTGGAAACACCATATATTTT	CASSLGEGYSGNTIYF
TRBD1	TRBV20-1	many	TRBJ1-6	TGCAGTGCTAGATTGGGACAGTATAATTCACCCCTCCACTTT	CSARLGQYNSPLHF
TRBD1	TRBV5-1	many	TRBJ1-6	TGCGCCAGCAGCACGGGACAGTCGAACGTCTATAATTCACCCCTCCACTTT	CASSTGQSNVYNSPLHF
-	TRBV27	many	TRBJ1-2	TGTGCCAGCGCAAGTACAGGAGCCTATGGCTACACCTTC	CASASTGAYGYTF
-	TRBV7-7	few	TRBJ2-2	TGTGCTAGCACACGCGGTCTAGCGATCGACGGGGAGCTGTTTTTT	CASTRGLAIDGELFF
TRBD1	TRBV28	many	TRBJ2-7	TGTGCCAGCCGGAGACAGGGGGACTCCTACGAGCAGTACTTC	CASRRQGDSYEQYF
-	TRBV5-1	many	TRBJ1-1	TGCGCCAGCAGCTTGGCGCCAGCAGCTTGGGAGTCCCAGGGTCGGCACACTGAAGCTTTCTTT	CASSLAPAAWESQGRHTEAFF
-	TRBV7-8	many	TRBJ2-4	TGTGCCAGCAGCTTTAGTCCGCAGGGCGGCATTCAGTACTTC	CASSFSPQGGIQYF
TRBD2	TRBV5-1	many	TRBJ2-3	TGCGCCAGCAGCTTTAGCCTAGCGGGACCACAACGGGGGAGAGATACGCAGTATTTT	CASSFSLAGPQRGRDTQYF
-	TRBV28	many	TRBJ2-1	TGTGCCATCAAAAGTCAGGGTAAGAATGAGCAGTTCTTC	CAIKSQGKNEQFF
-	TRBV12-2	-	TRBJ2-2	TGTGCAAGTCGCTTACGTTTAGGGGGCGGGGAGCTGTTTTTT	CASRLRLGGGELFF
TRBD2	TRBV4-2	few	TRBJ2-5	TGTGCCAGCAGCCCGCGGGCTAGCGGGACCAGACCGCAAGAGACCCAGTACTTC	CASSPRASGTRPQETQYF
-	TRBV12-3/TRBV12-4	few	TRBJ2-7	TGTGCCAGCAGACCCGCTGATCATGGCGCCGGACCCTACGAGCAGTACTTC	CASRPADHGAGPYEQYF
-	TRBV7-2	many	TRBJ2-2	TGTGCCAGCAGCGGAGACATTAACTCCGGGGAGCTGTTTTTT	CASSGDINSGELFF
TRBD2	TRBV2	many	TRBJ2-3	TGTGCCAGCACCGGACTAGCGGACACAGATACGCAGTATTTT	CASTGLADTDTQYF
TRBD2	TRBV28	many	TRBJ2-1	TGTGCCAGCCGGAGCGGGGGGCGCCACAATGAGCAGTTCTTC	CASRSGGRHNEQFF
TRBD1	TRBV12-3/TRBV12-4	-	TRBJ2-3	TGTGCCAGCAGTCCCAAGGACAGGCCTCACTCCACAGATACGCAGTATTTT	CASSPKDRPHSTDTQYF
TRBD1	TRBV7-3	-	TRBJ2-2	TGTGCCAGCAGCTTCGGAGTCCCGGGACAGGGTAGCGGGGAGCTGTTTTTT	CASSFGVPGQGSGELFF
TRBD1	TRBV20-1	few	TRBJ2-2	TGCAGTGCGTCGGGGACAGGGGACGCGAACACCGGGGAGCTGTTTTTT	CSASGTGDANTGELFF
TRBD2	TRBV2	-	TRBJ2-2	TGTGCCAGCAGCCCCAATCCCCCACTAGCGGGGGGGTTCTTCACCGGGGAGCTGTTTTTT	CASSPNPPLAGGFFTGELFF
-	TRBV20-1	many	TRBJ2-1	TGCAGTGCTGAACGGGGGAGACTAGCCTACAATGAGCAGTTCTTC	CSAERGRLAYNEQFF
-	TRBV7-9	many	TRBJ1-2	TGTGCCAGCAGCTTAGGGGGAACGGGGATCTATGGCTACACCTTC	CASSLGGTGIYGYTF
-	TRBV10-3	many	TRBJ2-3	TGTGCCATCAGTGACCCCCACGGCTCCGCTAGCACAGATACGCAGTATTTT	CAISDPHGSASTDTQYF
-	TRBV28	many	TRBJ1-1	TGTGCCAGCAGTTTAAATCGCGGGGTGCATGCTTTCTTT	CASSLNRGVHAFF
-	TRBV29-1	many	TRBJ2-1	TGCAGCTCCAGGGTGGCCGGCAATGAGCAGTTCTTC	CSSRVAGNEQFF
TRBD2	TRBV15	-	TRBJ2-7	TGTGCCACCAGCAGAGATGGGGCGGGGGGGCGCGCGCAGTACTTC	CATSRDGAGGRAQYF
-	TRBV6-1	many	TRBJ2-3	TGTGCCAGCAGTGCAAACGCCGGCAGGGGTCGAAGCACAGATACGCAGTATTTT	CASSANAGRGRSTDTQYF